This T cell receptor (beta chain) was sequenced for a study of T-cell memory formation after mild COVID-19. Study-level results: Researchers report contracting CD4+ clones mostly in CM and EM, with CD8+ clones in EMRA.

The CDR3 is made up of 14 amino acids. Looked up from germline, CDR1 is SQVTM and CDR2 is ANQGSEA. J gave up 6 bases and V 2 bases, and 9 bases lay outside the gene matches. UMIs and sample barcodes were carried by the TCR alpha and TCR beta cDNA libraries that 5'RACE produced using constant-segment primers. TCRdb re-derived calls from the 5' RACE reads in MiXCR, one entry per CDR3 protein. The sample contains 200,000 to 300,000 distinct CDR3 sequences, over 15% of which appear only once. This clonotype was seen only a few times. Its antigen is unidentified. This sequence joins TRBV29-1 and TRBJ1-2, with 7 bases lining up with TRBD1. Specimen: PBMCs or a T cell subset sorted from them (not recorded which). This clonotype was obtained from a man aged 18 to 30 who had mild COVID-19 (a few samples of this study predate the infection). Cell type and time point are not known. The CDR3 loop reads CSVESDRILNGYTF. CDR3 nucleotides: TGCAGCGTTGAATCGGACAGGATATTGAATGGCTACACCTTC.